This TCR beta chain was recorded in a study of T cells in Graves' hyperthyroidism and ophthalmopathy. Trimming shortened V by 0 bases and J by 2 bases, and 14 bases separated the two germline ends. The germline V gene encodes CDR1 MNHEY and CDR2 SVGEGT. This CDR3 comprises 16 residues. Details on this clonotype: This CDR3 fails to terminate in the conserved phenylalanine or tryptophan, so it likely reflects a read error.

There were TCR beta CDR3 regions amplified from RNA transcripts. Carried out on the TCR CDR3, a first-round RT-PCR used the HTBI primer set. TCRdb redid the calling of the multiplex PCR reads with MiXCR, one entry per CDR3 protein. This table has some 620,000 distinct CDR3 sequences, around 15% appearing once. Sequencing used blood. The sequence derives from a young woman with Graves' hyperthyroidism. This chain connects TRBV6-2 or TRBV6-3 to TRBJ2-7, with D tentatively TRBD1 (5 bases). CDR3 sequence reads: CASSYSGQALPYEQYL. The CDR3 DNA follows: TGTGCCAGCAGTTACTCGGGGCAGGCCCTGCCCTACGAGCAGTACCTC.